The T cell receptor beta chain described here comes from a study of human T cells and chemical hapten exposure (dated by TCRdb to the early 2020s). The study in broad terms: For sensitization, 2% DPC in acetone was applied to a 2 cm by 2 cm area of upper inner arm skin. Alopecia areata with under or over 50% scalp involvement, alopecia totalis and alopecia universalis were represented in the patient cohort, which was mostly female. Blood samples were taken from patients before sensitization (week 0) and then at 2, 6 and about 24 weeks after DPC sensitization. This study followed changes in the peripheral blood TCR repertoire in vivo during primary and secondary sensitization of alopecia patients to the hapten diphenylcyclopropenone (DPC). About 27 alopecia patients gave blood for TCR sequencing at one to four time points (pre-sensitization, 2, 6 and 24 weeks). Patch testing was done on the upper back using Finn chambers containing 0.01% DPC, and results were scored after 6 days according to International Contact Dermatitis Research Group standards. The libraries were sequenced as a pool, and the TCR yield per sample differed mostly because of small variations in library volumes within the pool. Patients additionally received weekly therapeutic DPC doses to the scalp throughout the approximately 25-week study period.

Library construction relied on RACE. Sequencing took place on a NextSeq 500. During library preparation, unique molecular identifiers were attached to individual cDNA molecules so that TCRs could be counted quantitatively and reproducibly. Each blood RNA sample was used to sequence both TCR alpha and TCR beta chains. The study's processing was this. The median number of TCRs per sample was 85,000 to 100,000, ranging from about 20,000 to 750,000. V, J and CDR3 annotation of the TCR reads was carried out using the Decombinator software suite. To make PS versus PT1 abundance plots, every sample was subsampled to the same number of TCRs (28,000). TCRs were defined as expanded if absent before sensitization and observed at least eight times at the 2-week time point. TCRdb's own reprocessing of the public reads used fastp at Q25 and MiXCR and kept productive beta chains. Identical CDR3 proteins give one entry, which carries the most common genes and DNA. These V and J calls derive from TCRdb rather than the authors' analysis. The sample data list about 300,000 distinct CDR3 sequences, and roughly 6% of these were observed just once. Around 8.8% of the sample is in the top ten clones.

This clonotype was seen at least ten times. Its specific antigen is unknown. Mismatch with germline at one junction end may stem from a read error. On the study overall, not on this receptor specifically: After repeated subsampling, changes were observed in the strength of the expansion versus patch-test correlation and in the threshold at which the correlation became significant. Compared with pre-sensitization or healthy control sets, expanded TCRs formed significantly more large CDR3 similarity clusters, which is consistent with antigen-driven responses. Alopecia, a presumed autoimmune disease, was present in all patients, so the immune response of the patients might differ from that of healthy individuals. No change with DPC sensitization was found in the number of TCRs above 1 in 1000 frequency, and no evidence of global repertoire structure alterations was found. A positive correlation was found between the number of PT1 expanded TCRs and patch test score, with significance reached at thresholds 8, 16 and 32 but not 4.

The time point label, read with the paper, signifies: pre-sensitization, week 0. Explained via the paper, the treatment or condition label denotes: therapeutic diphenylcyclopropenone sensitization with weekly scalp DPC. At every patch-test visit, the blood draw took place before the patch test was put on. Eligible patients were aged 18 to 70, diagnosed with alopecia, deemed suitable for DPC therapy, and excluded if pregnant. Total RNA was extracted from unfractionated whole blood that had been collected in Tempus Blood RNA tubes. This material consisted of whole blood, taken in connection with sensitization to the hapten diphenylcyclopropenone (DPC). The TCR originated in a woman aged 18-30 years with alopecia areata. Some clones in this sample may be carry-over from other donors' samples.

The CDR3 has the sequence CASSSRGDTEAFF. Here is the DNA: TGCGCCAGCAGCTCCAGGGGGGACACTGAAGCTTTCTTT. The chain joins TRBV7-9 to TRBJ1-1; 7 of the junction bases match TRBD1. Including the terminal cysteine and phenylalanine, the CDR3 comprises 13 residues. The entry retains the CDR3 DNA only, 39 bases that are in frame from base 1. The germline V gene (reference sequence) specifies SEHNR as CDR1 and FQNEAQ as CDR2.